This TCR beta chain was sequenced for a study of cytomegalovirus exposure and HLA in healthy donors. This clone showed up just a few times. Its antigen is unidentified. The study, taken as a whole, reports: Presence/absence analyses took donor sequencing depth as roughly uniform. The likely origin of a cluster of highly shared sequence variants was a sequencing artifact. An ancestry cluster, one associated with Asian ancestry, reportedly showed fewer N-insertions than the roughly 670-donor mean in a later analysis.

Amplification used 60 Vbeta primers and 13 Jbeta primers. Sequenced by immunoSEQ multiplex PCR; TCRdb stores in-frame clones only, minus some. The table has 100,000 or so clones, about 73% seen once. This CDR3 comprises 12 residues. Trimming cost V 8 bases and J 4 bases, with 11 bases left between them. CDR1 is MNHNS, CDR2 SASEGT, per germline. The specimen sequenced was PBMCs. This sequence joins TRBV6-1 and TRBJ1-1; D perhaps matches TRBD1 (5 bases). This clonotype was sampled from a woman in her thirties or forties in good health and CMV-seropositive. The CDR3 sequence is CASSREGTEAFF. In DNA, the CDR3 is TGTGCCAGCTCCAGGGAAGGCACTGAAGCTTTCTTT.